This T cell receptor beta chain was retrieved from a study of T cells in Graves' hyperthyroidism and ophthalmopathy. Per germline, CDR1 SNHLY and CDR2 FYNNEI. This CDR3 has 15 amino acids. Trimming left V 4 bases short and J 5 bases short, with 15 bases between. Study-level points and caveats: In the analysis, a 13 V-J model separated ophthalmopathy from stable hyperthyroidism. A median about 7 months before onset, the model predicted ophthalmopathy.

No progression to ophthalmopathy during 18 months of follow-up defined stable disease. Each diagnosis drew on symptoms, thyroxine, TRAb, thyroid ultrasound and orbital computed tomography findings. This clonotype was counted many times. Antigen unknown. The CDR3 regions of TCR beta were amplified from RNA transcripts. First-round RT-PCR with HTBI primers amplified the TCR CDR3 region. Via MiXCR, TCRdb re-called the multiplex PCR reads, giving one row per CDR3 protein. The table lists about 760,000 distinct CDR3 sequences, approximately 40% of them singletons. The sample consisted of blood. The chain has TRBV2 and TRBJ1-5; tentatively, D is TRBD1 (6 bases). The receptor comes from a middle-aged woman with Graves' hyperthyroidism. CDR3 amino acids: CASSGVLGADQPQHF. In DNA form, the CDR3 reads TGTGCCAGCAGTGGGGTCCTGGGGGCCGATCAGCCCCAGCATTTT.